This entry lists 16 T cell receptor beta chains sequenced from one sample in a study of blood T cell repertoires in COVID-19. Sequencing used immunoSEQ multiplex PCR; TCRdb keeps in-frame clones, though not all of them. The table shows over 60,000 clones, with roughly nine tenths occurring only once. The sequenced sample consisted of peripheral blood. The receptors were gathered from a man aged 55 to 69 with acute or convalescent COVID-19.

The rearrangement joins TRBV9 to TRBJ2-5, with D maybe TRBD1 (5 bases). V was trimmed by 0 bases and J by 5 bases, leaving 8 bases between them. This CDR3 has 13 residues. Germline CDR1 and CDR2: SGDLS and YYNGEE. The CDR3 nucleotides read TGTGCCAGCAGCGTAGGCCCAGGGGAGACCCAGTACTTC. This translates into CASSVGPGETQYF.

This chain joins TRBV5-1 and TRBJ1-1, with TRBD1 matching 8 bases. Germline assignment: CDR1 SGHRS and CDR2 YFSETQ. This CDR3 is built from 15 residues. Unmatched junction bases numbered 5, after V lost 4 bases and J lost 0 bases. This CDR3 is CASSQGATMNTEAFF. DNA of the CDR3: TGCGCCAGCAGCCAGGGGGCGACTATGAACACTGAAGCTTTCTTT.

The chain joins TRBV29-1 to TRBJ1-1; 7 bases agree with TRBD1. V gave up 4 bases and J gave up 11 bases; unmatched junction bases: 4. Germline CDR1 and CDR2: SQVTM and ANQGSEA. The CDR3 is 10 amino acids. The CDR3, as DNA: TGCAGCGTTGGGGACAGTGGGGCTTTCTTT. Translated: CSVGDSGAFF.

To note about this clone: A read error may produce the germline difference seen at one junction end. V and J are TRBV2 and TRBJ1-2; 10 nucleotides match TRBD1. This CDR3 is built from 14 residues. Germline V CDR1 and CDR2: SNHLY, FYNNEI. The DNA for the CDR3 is TGTACCAGCAGTAACTTCAGGGACAGGGGAGAGTACACCTTC. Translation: CTSSNFRDRGEYTF.

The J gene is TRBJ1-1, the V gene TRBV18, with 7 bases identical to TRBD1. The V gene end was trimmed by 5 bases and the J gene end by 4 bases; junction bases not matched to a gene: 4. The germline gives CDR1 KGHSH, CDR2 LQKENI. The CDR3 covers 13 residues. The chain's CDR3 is CASSVGQVTEAFF. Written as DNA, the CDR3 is TGTGCCAGCTCAGTCGGACAGGTCACTGAAGCTTTCTTT.

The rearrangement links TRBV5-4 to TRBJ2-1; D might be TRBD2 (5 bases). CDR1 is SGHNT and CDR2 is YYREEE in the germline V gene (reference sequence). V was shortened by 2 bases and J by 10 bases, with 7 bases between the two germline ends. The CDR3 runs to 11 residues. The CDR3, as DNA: TGTGCCAGCAGCTTACTAGACGAGCAGTTCTTC. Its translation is CASSLLDEQFF.

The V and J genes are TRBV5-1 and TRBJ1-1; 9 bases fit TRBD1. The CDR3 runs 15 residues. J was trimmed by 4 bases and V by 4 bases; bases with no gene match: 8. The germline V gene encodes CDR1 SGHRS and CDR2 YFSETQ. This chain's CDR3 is CASSPARQGGTEAFF. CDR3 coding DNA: TGCGCCAGCAGCCCCGCGAGACAGGGGGGCACTGAAGCTTTCTTT.

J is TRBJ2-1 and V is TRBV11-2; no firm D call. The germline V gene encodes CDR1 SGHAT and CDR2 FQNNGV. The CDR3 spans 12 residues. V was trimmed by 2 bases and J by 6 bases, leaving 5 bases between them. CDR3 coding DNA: TGTGCCAGCAGCTTACCTTCCAATGAGCAGTTCTTC. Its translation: CASSLPSNEQFF.

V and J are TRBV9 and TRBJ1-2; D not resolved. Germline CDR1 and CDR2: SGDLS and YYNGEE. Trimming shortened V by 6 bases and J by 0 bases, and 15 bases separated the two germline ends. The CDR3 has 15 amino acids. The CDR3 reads CASNALSGPNYGYTF. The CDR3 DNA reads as TGTGCCAGCAACGCCTTGTCAGGCCCTAACTATGGCTACACCTTC.

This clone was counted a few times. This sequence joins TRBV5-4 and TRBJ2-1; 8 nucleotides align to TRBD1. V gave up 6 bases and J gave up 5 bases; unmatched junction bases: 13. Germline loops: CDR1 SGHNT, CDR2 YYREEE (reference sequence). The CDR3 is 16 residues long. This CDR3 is CASTLTGGRAHNEQFF. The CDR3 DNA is TGTGCCAGCACCCTTACAGGGGGTAGGGCGCACAATGAGCAGTTCTTC.

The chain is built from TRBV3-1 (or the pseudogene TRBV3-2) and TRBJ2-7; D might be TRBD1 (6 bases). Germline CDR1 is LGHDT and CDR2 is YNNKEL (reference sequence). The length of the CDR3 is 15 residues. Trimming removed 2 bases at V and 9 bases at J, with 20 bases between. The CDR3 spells CASSQSRDTSIGQYF. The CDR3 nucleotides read TGTGCCAGCAGCCAAAGTAGGGACACCTCAATAGGGCAGTACTTC.

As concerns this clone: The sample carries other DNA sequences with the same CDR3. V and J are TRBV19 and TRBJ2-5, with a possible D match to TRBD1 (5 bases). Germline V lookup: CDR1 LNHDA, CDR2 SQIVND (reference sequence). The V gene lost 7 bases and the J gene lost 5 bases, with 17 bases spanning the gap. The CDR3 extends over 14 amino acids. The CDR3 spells CASKSAGLLETQYF. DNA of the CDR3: TGTGCCAGTAAATCCGCAGGGTTGTTGGAGACCCAGTACTTC.

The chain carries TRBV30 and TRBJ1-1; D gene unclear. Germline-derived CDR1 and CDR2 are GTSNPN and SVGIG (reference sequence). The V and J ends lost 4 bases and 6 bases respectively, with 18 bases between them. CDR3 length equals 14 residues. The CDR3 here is CAWTPGARTAEAFF. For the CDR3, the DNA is TGTGCCTGGACCCCCGGAGCCCGTACTGCTGAAGCTTTCTTT.

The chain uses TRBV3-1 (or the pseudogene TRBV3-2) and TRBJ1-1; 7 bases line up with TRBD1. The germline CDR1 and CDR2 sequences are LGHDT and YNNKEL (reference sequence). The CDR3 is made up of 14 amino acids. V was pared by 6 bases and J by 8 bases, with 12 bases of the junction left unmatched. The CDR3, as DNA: TGTGCCAGCAGTTCGACGAGGGGGCGGGTGGAAGCTTTCTTT. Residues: CASSSTRGRVEAFF.

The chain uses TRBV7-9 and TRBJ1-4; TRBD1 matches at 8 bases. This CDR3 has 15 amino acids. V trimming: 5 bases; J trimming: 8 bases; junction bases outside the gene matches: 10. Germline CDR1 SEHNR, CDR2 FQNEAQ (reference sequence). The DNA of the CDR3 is TGTGCCAGCAGCCAAACGGACAGGGCTAGGGAAAAACTGTTTTTT. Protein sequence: CASSQTDRAREKLFF.

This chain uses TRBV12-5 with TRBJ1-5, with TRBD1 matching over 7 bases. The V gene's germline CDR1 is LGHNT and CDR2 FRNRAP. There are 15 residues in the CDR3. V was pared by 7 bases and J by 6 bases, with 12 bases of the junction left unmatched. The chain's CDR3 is CASAFDQGGRQPQHF. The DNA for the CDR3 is TGTGCTAGTGCTTTTGATCAAGGGGGCCGTCAGCCCCAGCATTTT. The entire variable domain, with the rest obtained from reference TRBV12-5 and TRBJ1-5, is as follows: DARVTQTPRHKVTEMGQEVTMRCQPILGHNTVFWYRQTMMQGLELLAYFRNRAPLDDSGMPKDRFSAEMPDATLATLKIQPSEPRDSAVYFCASAFDQGGRQPQHFGDGTRLSIL.